A selection of T cell receptor beta chains follows, all from one sample in a study of T cells in localized non-small cell lung cancer. The repertoire was sequenced with immunoSEQ multiplex PCR; TCRdb's copy has only in-frame clones and lacks some. Of 50,000 to 55,000 clones detected, more than 75% appear once; the ten largest clones hold approximately 16%. The sample was PBMCs, taken before any cancer treatment. The receptors derive from a female donor with stage II lung adenocarcinoma. The CDR3 runs from the conserved cysteine through the conserved F or W. A D gene is named only where the DNA matches it firmly. Size is stated for part of the rows, as once, few or many counts, or as a class when the clone is expanded.

>TRBV19|-|TRBJ1-3|-
CASSVSGSGNTIYF
TGTGCCAGTAGTGTCTCGGGCTCTGGAAACACCATATATTTT
>TRBV18|-|TRBJ1-1|-
CASSRGGPNTEAFF
TGTGCCAGCTCACGCGGGGGCCCGAACACTGAAGCTTTCTTT
>TRBV7-2|-|TRBJ1-1|-
CASSLTGAGTEAFF
TGTGCCAGCAGCTTAACGGGGGCCGGCACTGAAGCTTTCTTT
>TRBV6-1|-|TRBJ2-7|TRBD1
CASSGLRDRGREQYF
TGTGCCAGCAGTGGCTTACGGGACAGGGGACGCGAGCAGTACTTC
>TRBV19|-|TRBJ1-2|TRBD1
CASSSRGQWGF
TGTGCCAGTAGTTCCAGGGGGCAGTGGGGCTTC
>TRBV5-1|-|TRBJ1-5|-
CASSLGGISNQPQHF
TGCGCCAGCAGCTTGGGTGGAATTAGCAATCAGCCCCAGCATTTT
>TRBV11-2|-|TRBJ1-4|-
CASSSFGVKAGDNEKLFF
TGTGCCAGCAGCAGCTTCGGGGTCAAAGCTGGGGATAATGAAAAACTGTTTTTT
>TRBV6-4|-|TRBJ2-6|-
CASSDSIDSGANVLTF
TGTGCCAGCAGTGACTCGATTGACTCTGGGGCCAACGTCCTGACTTTC
>TRBV29-1|few|TRBJ2-1|TRBD2
CSVETSGGNNEQFF
TGCAGCGTTGAGACTAGCGGGGGTAACAATGAGCAGTTCTTC
>TRBV7-9|few|TRBJ1-6|-
CASSFWDVKNSPLHF
TGTGCCAGCAGCTTCTGGGATGTGAAGAATTCACCCCTCCACTTT
>TRBV7-6|-|TRBJ2-1|TRBD1
CASSVGGQGYNEQFF
TGTGCCAGCAGCGTGGGGGGACAGGGATACAATGAGCAGTTCTTC
>TRBV28|-|TRBJ1-4|TRBD1
CASKAPTGGGEKLFF
TGTGCCAGCAAAGCCCCTACAGGGGGTGGTGAAAAACTGTTTTTT
>TRBV18|-|TRBJ1-4|-
CASSAEGRTNEKLFF
TGTGCCAGCTCAGCGGAGGGGAGAACTAATGAAAAACTGTTTTTT
>TRBV5-5|once|TRBJ1-4|-
CASSWGATNEKLFF
TGTGCCAGCAGCTGGGGTGCAACTAATGAAAAACTGTTTTTT
>TRBV5-1|-|TRBJ1-1|TRBD1
CASSSTGDTEAFF
TGCGCCAGCAGCTCTACAGGGGACACTGAAGCTTTCTTT
>TRBV18|once|TRBJ1-2|-
CASSPGGRYGYTF
TGTGCCAGCTCACCAGGGGGCCGGTATGGCTACACCTTC
>TRBV21-1|-|TRBJ2-7|-
CASSKEPRRGGLAGENEQYF
TGTGCCAGCAGCAAAGAGCCCCGCCGGGGGGGACTAGCGGGGGAAAACGAGCAGTACTTC
>TRBV7-6|-|TRBJ1-2|-
CASTLGRGDGYTF
TGTGCCAGCACCTTAGGAAGAGGGGATGGCTACACCTTC
>TRBV27|-|TRBJ1-5|TRBD1
CASRLYRGTNQPQHF
TGTGCCAGCAGGCTGTACAGGGGAACCAATCAGCCCCAGCATTTT
>TRBV7-2|-|TRBJ2-4|-
CASSLDGRRNIQYF
TGTGCCAGCAGCTTAGACGGCCGACGAAACATTCAGTACTTC
>TRBV30|-|TRBJ1-1|-
CAWTEDVNTEAFF
TGTGCCTGGACGGAGGACGTGAACACTGAAGCTTTCTTT
>TRBV5-1|-|TRBJ2-3|TRBD2
CASSLGTSGSTDTQYF
TGCGCCAGCAGCTTGGGGACTAGCGGAAGCACAGATACGCAGTATTTT
>TRBV13|-|TRBJ2-7|-
CASSRRAVYEQYF
TGTGCCAGCAGCCGAAGGGCGGTCTACGAGCAGTACTTC
>TRBV6-5|-|TRBJ1-5|-
CASSARTGNQPQHF
TGTGCCAGCAGTGCTAGGACAGGCAATCAGCCCCAGCATTTT
>TRBV11-2|-|TRBJ2-1|-
CASSLDRAVAESYNEQFF
TGTGCCAGCAGCTTAGATCGAGCGGTAGCCGAGTCCTACAATGAGCAGTTCTTC
>TRBV7-8|-|TRBJ1-2|TRBD1
CASSTRQGFDGYTF
TGTGCCAGCAGCACGCGACAGGGATTCGATGGCTACACCTTC
>TRBV15|-|TRBJ2-2|-
CATSTDANTGELFF
TGTGCCACCAGCACAGACGCGAACACCGGGGAGCTGTTTTTT
>TRBV4-1|few|TRBJ2-3|TRBD1
CASSLPGTGNLWSDTQYF
TGCGCCAGCAGCCTCCCGGGGACAGGGAATCTCTGGTCAGATACGCAGTATTTT
>TRBV5-1|-|TRBJ2-3|-
CASSLGGGGFRDTQYF
TGCGCCAGCAGCTTGGGCGGGGGCGGATTTCGAGATACGCAGTATTTT
>TRBV7-9|-|TRBJ2-3|-
CASSLPGGTDTQYF
TGTGCCAGCAGCCTCCCCGGTGGCACAGATACGCAGTATTTT
>TRBV5-5|-|TRBJ2-7|TRBD2
CASSGATSGGILTYEQYF
TGTGCCAGCAGCGGCGCGACTAGCGGGGGCATCTTAACCTACGAGCAGTACTTC
>TRBV6-5|-|TRBJ1-3|-
CASSYGTTGNTIYF
TGTGCCAGCAGTTACGGGACGACCGGAAACACCATATATTTT
>TRBV11-2|-|TRBJ1-2|-
CASSHGPNYGYTF
TGTGCCAGCAGCCACGGACCTAACTATGGCTACACCTTC
>TRBV5-4|-|TRBJ2-7|-
CASSRSETRFREQYF
TGTGCCAGCAGCCGGAGCGAGACCCGGTTCCGCGAGCAGTACTTC
>TRBV19|-|TRBJ2-3|-
CASSTPTGTDTQYF
TGTGCCAGTAGTACCCCGACCGGCACAGATACGCAGTATTTT
>TRBV18|-|TRBJ2-7|TRBD2
CASSPLGGDQVYEQYF
TGTGCCAGCTCACCTTTGGGGGGGGACCAAGTCTACGAGCAGTACTTC
>TRBV5-1|-|TRBJ1-1|TRBD1
CASSLVEGAEAFF
TGCGCCAGCAGCTTGGTTGAGGGGGCGGAAGCTTTCTTT
>TRBV6-1|-|TRBJ2-7|-
CASSGGLGGPPYEQYF
TGTGCCAGCAGTGGGGGCCTCGGGGGTCCCCCCTACGAGCAGTACTTC
>TRBV6-5|-|TRBJ1-2|TRBD1
CASSLNLQGAWGYTF
TGTGCCAGCAGTCTCAACTTGCAGGGGGCGTGGGGCTACACCTTC
>TRBV10-3|-|TRBJ1-3|TRBD1
CAIRRTGGAPGNTIYF
TGTGCCATCAGAAGAACAGGGGGCGCGCCTGGAAACACCATATATTTT
>TRBV28|-|TRBJ1-2|-
CASSSPGLFTTGYTF
TGTGCCAGCAGTTCCCCTGGACTCTTCACAACGGGCTACACCTTC
>TRBV5-1|-|TRBJ1-3|TRBD1
CASSWGTGSSGNTIYF
TGCGCCAGCAGCTGGGGGACAGGGAGCTCTGGAAACACCATATATTTT
>TRBV5-1|-|TRBJ1-2|-
CASAPLVGLPEMNGYTF
TGCGCCAGCGCTCCTTTAGTTGGTTTACCAGAAATGAATGGCTACACCTTC
>TRBV18|-|TRBJ2-7|-
CASSPEGRSYEQYF
TGTGCCAGCTCACCGGAGGGGCGCTCCTACGAGCAGTACTTC
>TRBV5-1|-|TRBJ2-5|TRBD1
CASSFIGTAIQETQYF
TGCGCCAGCAGCTTTATTGGGACAGCAATCCAAGAGACCCAGTACTTC
>TRBV5-1|-|TRBJ2-1|TRBD2
CASSTGLAGVQGSYNEQFF
TGCGCCAGCAGCACAGGACTAGCGGGGGTTCAAGGCTCCTACAATGAGCAGTTCTTC
>TRBV14|-|TRBJ1-3|-
CASSQATLRTTGNTIYF
TGTGCCAGCAGCCAAGCTACTCTCCGGACAACCGGAAACACCATATATTTT
>TRBV29-1|-|TRBJ2-7|-
CSVEEGIDEQYF
TGCAGCGTTGAAGAGGGGATCGACGAGCAGTACTTC
>TRBV6-4|-|TRBJ2-2|-
CASSELAAGELFF
TGTGCCAGCAGTGAATTAGCGGCCGGGGAGCTGTTTTTT
>TRBV5-4|-|TRBJ2-7|-
CASSFGGFSYEQYF
TGTGCCAGCAGCTTTGGGGGCTTCTCCTACGAGCAGTACTTC
>TRBV5-4|-|TRBJ2-1|TRBD2
CASSLFTSGQRNEQFF
TGTGCCAGCAGCTTGTTCACTAGCGGCCAACGGAATGAGCAGTTCTTC